A single sample is the source of the 21 T cell receptor beta chains below, sequenced in a study of chemoradiotherapy in HPV16-positive cancers. Clones were sequenced by immunoSEQ multiplex PCR, and TCRdb holds only the in-frame ones, with some missing. The sample carries a few thousand clones, approximately 90% recorded once. The source material was tumor tissue, sampled from a patient who underwent chemoradiotherapy. The receptors derive from a human donor with HPV-associated anogenital cancer.

The chain carries TRBV5-6 and TRBJ1-2; D unresolved. CDR1 and CDR2 from the germline V gene are SGHDT and YYEEEE. The V gene lost 6 bases and the J gene lost 6 bases, with 15 bases spanning the gap. CDR3 length: 13 residues. The CDR3 reads CASTFWGPNGYTF. CDR3 nucleotides: TGTGCCAGCACCTTCTGGGGTCCGAATGGCTACACCTTC.

The chain couples TRBV6-6 to TRBJ1-5, with TRBD1 matching over 7 bases. CDR1 is MNHNY, CDR2 SVGAGI, per germline (reference sequence). The CDR3 is made up of 14 amino acids. V was pared by 5 bases and J by 6 bases, with 7 bases of the junction left unmatched. The CDR3 here is CASSQGEIGQPQHF. The CDR3 region has the DNA TGTGCCAGCAGTCAGGGGGAAATAGGTCAGCCCCAGCATTTT.

The chain has TRBV5-1 and TRBJ1-5; D remains unclear. Trimming removed 0 bases from V and 1 base from J, with 8 bases in between. This CDR3 is built from 15 residues. The germline gives CDR1 SGHRS, CDR2 YFSETQ. CDR3 bases: TGCGCCAGCAGCTTGGACGCCCTGAGCAATCAGCCCCAGCATTTT. Protein: CASSLDALSNQPQHF.

The rearrangement joins TRBV9 to TRBJ2-2, with 11 bases aligning to TRBD1. The CDR3 is made up of 16 amino acids. Looked up from germline, CDR1 is SGDLS and CDR2 is YYNGEE. With V trimmed by 5 bases and J by 7 bases, 10 bases remained unmatched. The CDR3 bases are TGTGCCAGCAGGGATGAGGGACAGGGGGGTTTCGGGGAGCTGTTTTTT. It is translated as CASRDEGQGGFGELFF.

The chain combines TRBV13 with TRBJ2-1, with D perhaps being TRBD1 or TRBD2 (5 bases each). Germline CDR1 is PRHDT and CDR2 is FYEKMQ (reference sequence). The ends were cut back, 3 bases at V and 3 bases at J, with 12 bases in the middle. The CDR3 has 15 amino acids. The CDR3 loop reads CASSFVGDVYNEQFF. CDR3 DNA sequence: TGTGCCAGCAGCTTTGTAGGGGACGTCTACAATGAGCAGTTCTTC.

CDR3 loop: CASSPIRDTDYGYTF. CDR3 DNA: TGCGCCAGCAGCCCAATCCGGGACACCGACTATGGCTACACCTTC. V is TRBV5-1 and J is TRBJ1-2; D might be TRBD1 (6 bases). Germline values: CDR1 SGHRS, CDR2 YFSETQ. V gave up 4 bases and J gave up 3 bases, with 16 bases separating them. The CDR3 runs 15 residues.

The chain combines TRBV9 with TRBJ1-1, with no clear D. The germline CDR1 and CDR2 sequences are SGDLS and YYNGEE. The length of the CDR3 is 13 residues. Trimming cost V 0 bases and J 1 base, with 4 bases left between them. The CDR3 sequence is CASSVAGNTEAFF. CDR3 nucleotides: TGTGCCAGCAGCGTAGCTGGGAACACTGAAGCTTTCTTT.

The chain combines TRBV29-1 with TRBJ2-2, with 7 bases fitting TRBD1. The CDR3 extends over 14 amino acids. V lost 7 bases and J lost 0; bases outside the gene matches: 5. Germline V CDR1 and CDR2: SQVTM, ANQGSEA. CDR3: CSGRQGPNTGELFF. DNA of the CDR3: TGCAGCGGCCGACAGGGACCGAACACCGGGGAGCTGTTTTTT.

This clone appeared a few times. The CDR3 DNA sequence: TGTGCCAGCAGCTGGGGGAGGGACGAGCAGTACTTC. Its protein is CASSWGRDEQYF. The J gene is TRBJ2-7, the V gene TRBV5-6, with TRBD2 identical over 7 bases. The V segment lost 3 bases and the J segment 5 bases; nucleotides outside the gene matches: 2. The CDR3 loop spans 12 amino acids. Germline CDR1 is SGHDT and CDR2 is YYEEEE.

The V and J genes are TRBV28 and TRBJ2-7, with 9 bases matching TRBD1. J lost 3 bases, V lost 7 bases, and 7 bases had no gene match. The CDR3 loop spans 14 amino acids. The germline V gene has CDR1 MDHEN and CDR2 SYDVKM. In nucleotides, the CDR3 is TGTGCCAGCACCCCCGACAGGGGGATCTACGAGCAGTACTTC. Translating it yields CASTPDRGIYEQYF.

V usage is TRBV5-1 and J usage is TRBJ2-3; 9 bases are a match to TRBD2. CDR3 length equals 19 residues. Germline lookup yields CDR1 SGHRS and CDR2 YFSETQ. V dropped 4 bases and J dropped 0; count of bases not matched to a gene: 15. The CDR3 sequence is CASSPSTALAGRSTDTQYF. CDR3 DNA sequence: TGCGCCAGCAGCCCCAGCACCGCTCTAGCGGGAAGGAGCACAGATACGCAGTATTTT.

The gene calls are TRBV18 and TRBJ2-2; the match to TRBD2 covers 10 bases. CDR1 KGHSH and CDR2 LQKENI come from the germline V gene. CDR3 length equals 17 residues. V lost 2 bases and J lost 1; bases outside the gene matches: 4. The CDR3 sequence is CASSPVASGGNTGELFF. The CDR3 DNA reads as TGTGCCAGCTCACCAGTCGCTAGCGGGGGGAACACCGGGGAGCTGTTTTTT.

The chain links TRBV5-1 to TRBJ2-5; 12 nucleotides agree with TRBD1. This CDR3 region has 15 residues. Losses at the gene ends were 0 bases for V and 5 bases for J; bases not matched to a gene: 2. Germline V CDR1 and CDR2: SGHRS, YFSETQ. CDR3 loop: CASSLEGQGAETQYF. The CDR3, as DNA: TGCGCCAGCAGCTTGGAGGGACAGGGGGCGGAGACCCAGTACTTC.

V and J are TRBV10-2 and TRBJ2-5; D perhaps matches TRBD2 (6 bases). The end of the DNA aligns better with TRBJ2-7, so the J call may be wrong. The length of the CDR3 is 13 residues. In germline, CDR1 is WSHSY, CDR2 SAAADI. The chain's CDR3 is CASSRDSSYEQYF. The CDR3 bases are TGCGCCAGCAGCCGGGACTCCTCCTACGAGCAGTACTTC.

In this sample, this clone turned up once. The chain combines TRBV27 with TRBJ1-5; a weak D match, TRBD1 (6 bases). The length of the CDR3 is 15 residues. Between the trimmed V and J ends, which lost 5 bases and 0 bases, there was a span of 11 bases. In germline, CDR1 is MNHEY, CDR2 SMNVEV (reference sequence). The CDR3 coding sequence is TGTGCCAGCAGTCTAGGACAGTCTAGCAATCAGCCCCAGCATTTT. Residues: CASSLGQSSNQPQHF.

The chain couples TRBV2 to TRBJ2-3; maybe TRBD1 (6 bases). This CDR3 has 16 residues. Trimming pared 6 bases from V and 5 bases from J, leaving 21 bases between. Per the germline V gene, CDR1 is SNHLY and CDR2 is FYNNEI. CDR3 residues: CASSVEGVAPVDTQYF. CDR3 coding DNA: TGTGCCAGCAGCGTAGAGGGGGTCGCACCCGTAGATACGCAGTATTTT.

This clone has just one count. The V call is TRBV18, the J call TRBJ2-1, with TRBD1 matching 11 bases. Germline lookup yields CDR1 KGHSH and CDR2 LQKENI. CDR3 length: 18 residues. V gave up 4 bases and J gave up 6 bases; unmatched junction bases: 14. CDR3: CASSLTTIGTGGSNEQFF. CDR3 DNA: TGTGCCAGCTCACTTACTACGATCGGGACAGGGGGTAGCAATGAGCAGTTCTTC.

The V and J genes are TRBV10-3 and TRBJ2-3, with D possibly matching TRBD2 (5 bases). CDR3 length: 13 amino acids. Germline lookup yields CDR1 ENHRY and CDR2 SYGVKD. Trimming cost V 7 bases and J 7 bases, with 15 bases left between them. The CDR3 DNA sequence: TGTGCCATCAACGGGAATCTAGGGAATACGCAGTATTTT. Protein product: CAINGNLGNTQYF.

The gene calls are TRBV18 and TRBJ1-1; 8 bases map to TRBD1. Per germline, CDR1 KGHSH and CDR2 LQKENI. V trimming: 5 bases; J trimming: 5 bases; junction bases outside the gene matches: 10. There are 15 residues in the CDR3. CDR3 protein: CASSLQGELGTEAFF. CDR3 coding DNA: TGTGCCAGCTCATTACAGGGGGAATTAGGAACTGAAGCTTTCTTT.

This clone was seen once. This rearrangement joins TRBV28 to TRBJ1-5; D perhaps matches TRBD1 (5 bases). The V gene's germline CDR1 is MDHEN and CDR2 SYDVKM. The CDR3 loop spans 15 amino acids. Trimming left V 6 bases short and J 2 bases short, with 14 bases between. The CDR3 sequence: CASSLGQSGNQPQHF. The CDR3 DNA reads TGTGCCAGCAGCCTGGGGCAGTCAGGCAATCAGCCCCAGCATTTT.

This clone appeared a few times. The rearrangement uses TRBV7-8 and TRBJ2-2, with D tentatively TRBD2 (5 bases). Germline loops: CDR1 SGHVS, CDR2 FQNEAQ. There are 14 residues in the CDR3. V was clipped by 7 bases and J by 7 bases, with 16 bases between them. The CDR3 sequence: CASIPLRVFGELFF. The CDR3 DNA reads TGTGCCAGCATCCCTTTGCGGGTGTTCGGGGAGCTGTTTTTT.